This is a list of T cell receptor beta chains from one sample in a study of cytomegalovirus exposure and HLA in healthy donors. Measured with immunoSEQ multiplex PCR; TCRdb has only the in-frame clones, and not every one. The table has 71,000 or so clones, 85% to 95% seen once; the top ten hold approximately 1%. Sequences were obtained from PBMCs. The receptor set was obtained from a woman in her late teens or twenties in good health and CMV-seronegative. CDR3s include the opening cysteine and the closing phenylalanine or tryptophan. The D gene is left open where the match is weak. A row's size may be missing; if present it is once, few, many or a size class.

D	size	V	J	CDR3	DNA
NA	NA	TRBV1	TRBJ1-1	CTSSQDLPETEAFF	TGCACCAGCAGCCAAGATCTTCCGGAGACTGAAGCTTTCTTT
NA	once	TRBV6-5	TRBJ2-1	CASSYGQGNEQFF	TGTGCCAGCAGTTACGGGCAGGGTAATGAGCAGTTCTTC
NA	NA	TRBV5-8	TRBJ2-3	CASSPGDGGADTQYF	TGTGCCAGCAGCCCCGGCGATGGGGGCGCAGATACGCAGTATTTT
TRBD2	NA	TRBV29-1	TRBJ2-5	CSVELLAGGETQYF	TGCAGCGTTGAATTGCTAGCGGGTGGGGAGACCCAGTACTTC
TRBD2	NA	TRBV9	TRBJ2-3	CASSVDVAGGPVDTQYF	TGTGCCAGCAGCGTAGATGTGGCGGGGGGGCCGGTAGATACGCAGTATTTT
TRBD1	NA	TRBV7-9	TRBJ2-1	CASSSGQPGPDEQFF	TGTGCCAGCAGTTCGGGACAGCCCGGCCCGGATGAGCAGTTCTTC
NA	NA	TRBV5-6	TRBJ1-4	CASSYGTGATNEKLFF	TGTGCCAGCAGCTACGGGACTGGAGCAACTAATGAAAAACTGTTTTTT
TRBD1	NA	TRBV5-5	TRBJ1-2	CASSPGQPIYGYTF	TGTGCCAGCAGCCCGGGACAGCCGATCTATGGCTACACCTTC
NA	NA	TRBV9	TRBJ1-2	CASSVGLSNYGYTF	TGTGCCAGCAGCGTAGGTCTCTCGAACTATGGCTACACCTTC
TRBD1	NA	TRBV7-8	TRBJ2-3	CASSFIGQGADTQYF	TGTGCCAGCAGCTTTATCGGACAGGGGGCAGATACGCAGTATTTT
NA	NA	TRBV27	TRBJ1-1	CASSLQGFTEAFF	TGTGCCAGCAGTCTCCAGGGTTTCACTGAAGCTTTCTTT
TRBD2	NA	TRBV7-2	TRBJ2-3	CASSSSGGTDTQYF	TGTGCCAGCAGCTCTAGCGGGGGGACAGATACGCAGTATTTT
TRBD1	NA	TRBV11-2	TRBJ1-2	CASSSPTGARGGYTF	TGTGCCAGCAGCTCCCCCACAGGGGCGAGAGGTGGCTACACCTTC
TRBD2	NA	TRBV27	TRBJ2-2	CASSLIRWASGGTGELFF	TGTGCCAGCAGTTTAATACGGTGGGCCAGCGGGGGCACCGGGGAGCTGTTTTTT
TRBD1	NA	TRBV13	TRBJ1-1	CASSLGDRGSTEAFF	TGTGCCAGCAGCTTAGGGGACAGGGGTTCGACTGAAGCTTTCTTT
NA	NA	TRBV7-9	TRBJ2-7	CASSLATGNSEQYF	TGTGCCAGCAGCTTAGCTACAGGGAATTCCGAGCAGTACTTC
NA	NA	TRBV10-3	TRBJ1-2	CAIGRINERSYGYTF	TGTGCCATCGGTCGAATAAACGAGCGAAGCTATGGCTACACCTTC